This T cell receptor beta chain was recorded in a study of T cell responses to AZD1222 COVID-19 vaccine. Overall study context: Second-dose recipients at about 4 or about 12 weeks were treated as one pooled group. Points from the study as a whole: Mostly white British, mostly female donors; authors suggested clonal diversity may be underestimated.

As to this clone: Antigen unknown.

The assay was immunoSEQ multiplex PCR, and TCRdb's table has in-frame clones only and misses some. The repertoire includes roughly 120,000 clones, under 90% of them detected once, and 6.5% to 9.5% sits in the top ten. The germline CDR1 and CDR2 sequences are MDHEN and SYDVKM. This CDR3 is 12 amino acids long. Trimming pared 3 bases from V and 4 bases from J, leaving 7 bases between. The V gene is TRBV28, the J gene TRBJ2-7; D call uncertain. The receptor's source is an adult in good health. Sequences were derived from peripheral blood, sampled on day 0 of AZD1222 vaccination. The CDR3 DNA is TGTGCCAGCAGTTTTAAGTTTTACGAGCAGTACTTC. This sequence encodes CASSFKFYEQYF.